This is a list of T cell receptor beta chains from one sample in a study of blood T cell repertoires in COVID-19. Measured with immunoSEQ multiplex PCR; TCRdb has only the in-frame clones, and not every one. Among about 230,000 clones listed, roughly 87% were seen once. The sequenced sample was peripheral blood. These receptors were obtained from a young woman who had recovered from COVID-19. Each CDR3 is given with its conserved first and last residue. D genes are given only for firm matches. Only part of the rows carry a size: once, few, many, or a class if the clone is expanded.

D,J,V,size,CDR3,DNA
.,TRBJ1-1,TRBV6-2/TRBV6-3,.,CASSYRGGNTEAFF,TGTGCCAGCAGTTACAGGGGCGGGAACACTGAAGCTTTCTTT
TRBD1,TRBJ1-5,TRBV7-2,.,CASSSRDRGYEVGNQPQHF,TGTGCCAGCAGCTCGAGGGACAGGGGGTATGAGGTGGGCAATCAGCCCCAGCATTTT
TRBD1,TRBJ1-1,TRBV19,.,CASTTTRGQGEAFF,TGTGCCAGTACCACCACTCGGGGACAGGGCGAAGCTTTCTTT
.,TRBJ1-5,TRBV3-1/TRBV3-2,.,CASSLTGNQPQHF,TGTGCCAGCAGTCTTACAGGGAACCAGCCCCAGCATTTT
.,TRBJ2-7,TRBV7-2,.,CASSARRGGYEQYF,TGTGCCAGCAGCGCCCGAAGGGGAGGCTACGAGCAGTACTTC
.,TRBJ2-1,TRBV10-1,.,CASSRPEGYNEQFF,TGCGCCAGCAGTAGACCTGAGGGATACAATGAGCAGTTCTTC
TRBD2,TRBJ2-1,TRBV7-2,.,CASSLEASGYNEQFF,TGTGCCAGCAGCTTAGAAGCTAGCGGCTACAATGAGCAGTTCTTC
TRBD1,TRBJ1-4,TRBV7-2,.,CASRTGVARGHEKLFF,TGTGCCAGCAGGACCGGGGTGGCCAGGGGGCATGAAAAACTGTTTTTT
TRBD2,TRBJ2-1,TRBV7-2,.,CASSSPGLAGYEQFF,TGTGCCAGCAGCTCCCCGGGACTAGCGGGATATGAGCAGTTCTTC
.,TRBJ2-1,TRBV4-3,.,CASSQEKGGRGGYNEQFF,TGCGCCAGCAGCCAAGAAAAAGGCGGGAGAGGGGGGTACAATGAGCAGTTCTTC
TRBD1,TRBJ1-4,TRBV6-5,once,CASSSLGTGEEKLFF,TGTGCCAGCAGTTCCCTTGGGACAGGAGAGGAAAAACTGTTTTTT
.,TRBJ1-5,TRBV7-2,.,CASSLAGRRAQPQHF,TGTGCCAGCAGCTTAGCGGGGAGACGTGCTCAGCCCCAGCATTTT
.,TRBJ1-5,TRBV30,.,CAWSVTYPGNQPQHF,TGTGCCTGGAGTGTTACCTACCCGGGCAATCAGCCCCAGCATTTT
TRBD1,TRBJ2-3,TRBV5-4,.,CASSSGQGALDTQYF,TGTGCCAGCAGCTCGGGACAGGGGGCGCTAGATACGCAGTATTTT
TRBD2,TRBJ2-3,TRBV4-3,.,CASSQASGTGTDTQYF,TGCGCCAGCAGCCAAGCTAGCGGGACGGGCACAGATACGCAGTATTTT
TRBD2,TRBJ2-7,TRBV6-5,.,CASSDGDYPYEQYF,TGTGCCAGCAGCGATGGGGACTACCCCTACGAGCAGTACTTC
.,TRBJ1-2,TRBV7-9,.,CASSPGREHGYTF,TGTGCCAGCAGCCCGGGGAGAGAGCATGGCTACACCTTC
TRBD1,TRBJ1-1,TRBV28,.,CASRGQGNTEAFF,TGTGCCAGCAGGGGACAGGGAAACACTGAAGCTTTCTTT
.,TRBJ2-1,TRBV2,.,CASGTDLYNEQFF,TGTGCCAGCGGGACTGACCTCTACAATGAGCAGTTCTTC
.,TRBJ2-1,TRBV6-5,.,CASSSRVNEQFF,TGTGCCAGCAGTTCCAGGGTAAATGAGCAGTTCTTC
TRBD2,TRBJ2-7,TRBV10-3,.,CAISGPSGGEQYF,TGTGCCATCAGTGGTCCTAGCGGAGGCGAGCAGTACTTC
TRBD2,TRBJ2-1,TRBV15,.,CATSSPELSGGYNEQFF,TGTGCCACCAGCAGCCCAGAGCTGTCGGGAGGTTACAATGAGCAGTTCTTC
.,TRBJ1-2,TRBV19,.,CASSSRQNYGYTF,TGTGCCAGTAGTTCCCGACAGAACTATGGCTACACCTTC
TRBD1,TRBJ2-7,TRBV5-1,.,CASSLVGQGYQTYEQYF,TGCGCCAGCAGCTTGGTGGGACAGGGCTATCAAACCTACGAGCAGTACTTC
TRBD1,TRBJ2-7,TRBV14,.,CASSQTGGPYEQYF,TGTGCCAGCAGCCAAACAGGGGGCCCCTACGAGCAGTACTTC
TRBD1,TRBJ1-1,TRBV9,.,CASSFRDRGQSEAFF,TGTGCCAGCAGCTTTAGGGACAGGGGGCAGTCTGAAGCTTTCTTT
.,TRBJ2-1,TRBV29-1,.,CSVEKTPSSYNEQFF,TGCAGCGTTGAGAAAACTCCAAGCTCCTACAATGAGCAGTTCTTC
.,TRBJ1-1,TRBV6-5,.,CASSYWSGAINTEAFF,TGTGCCAGCAGTTACTGGTCAGGGGCGATTAACACTGAAGCTTTCTTT
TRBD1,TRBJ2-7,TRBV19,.,CASSIGDRSFYEQYF,TGTGCCAGTAGTATTGGGGACAGGTCATTCTACGAGCAGTACTTC
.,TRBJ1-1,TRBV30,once,CAWSVQGWHTEAFF,TGTGCCTGGAGTGTGCAGGGTTGGCACACTGAAGCTTTCTTT
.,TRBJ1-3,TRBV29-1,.,CSVGDNPGNTIYF,TGCAGCGTTGGGGACAATCCTGGAAACACCATATATTTT
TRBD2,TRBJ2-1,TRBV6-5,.,CASSYRTSGKAEQFF,TGTGCCAGCAGTTACCGGACTAGCGGGAAGGCTGAGCAGTTCTTC
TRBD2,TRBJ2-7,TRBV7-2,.,CASSLASGGAYEQYF,TGTGCCAGCAGCCTAGCTAGCGGAGGGGCCTACGAGCAGTACTTC
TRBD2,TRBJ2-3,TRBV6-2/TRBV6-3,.,CASSYGLAGGDTQYF,TGTGCCAGCAGTTACGGACTAGCGGGAGGAGATACGCAGTATTTT
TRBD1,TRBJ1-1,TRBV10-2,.,CASSESQGARRGTEAFF,TGCGCCAGCAGTGAGTCTCAGGGGGCAAGAAGGGGCACTGAAGCTTTCTTT
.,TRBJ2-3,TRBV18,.,CASSPSGSPDTQYF,TGTGCCAGCTCACCAAGCGGTTCGCCAGATACGCAGTATTTT
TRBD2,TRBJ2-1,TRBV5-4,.,CASSLVLLTSGPHNEQFF,TGTGCCAGCAGCTTGGTCCTATTGACTAGCGGCCCTCACAATGAGCAGTTCTTC
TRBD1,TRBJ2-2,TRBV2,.,CASSEAPTGGGDGELFF,TGTGCCAGCAGTGAAGCCCCGACAGGGGGCGGGGACGGGGAGCTGTTTTTT
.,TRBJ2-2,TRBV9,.,CASSVAGPDNTGELFF,TGTGCCAGCAGCGTGGCGGGACCCGATAACACCGGGGAGCTGTTTTTT
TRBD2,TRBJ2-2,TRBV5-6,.,CASSDGLAGDPGELFF,TGTGCCAGCAGCGACGGACTAGCGGGAGATCCCGGGGAGCTGTTTTTT
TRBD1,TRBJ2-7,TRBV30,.,CAWSPSGGEQYF,TGTGCCTGGAGTCCGTCAGGGGGCGAGCAGTACTTC